The 15 T cell receptor beta chains given below trace back to one sample, sequenced in a study of shared clonotypes between healthy human individuals (dated by TCRdb to the early 2020s). The method was the immunoSEQ multiplex PCR assay. TCRdb obtained this table from immuneACCESS and retained in-frame rearrangements with V and J assigned. These tables miss some clones; where compared with another copy, unresolved V genes account for less than half of the shortfall, and the remainder is unexplained. In all, the sample holds about 2 million clones, and around 95% of those were seen once. The ten largest make up 0.13% of the sample. The sequenced sample consisted of naive CD4+ T cells sorted from blood. According to the study, the label for this sample's cell subset or site signals: CD45RA+ positively selected. Receptors were obtained from a man between 18 and 35 years old in good health.

This chain links TRBV19 with TRBJ1-6, with 9 bases that match TRBD1. The CDR3 is 17 residues long. J lost 6 bases, V lost 4 bases, and 10 bases had no gene match. Germline V gene data show CDR1 as LNHDA and CDR2 as SQIVND (reference sequence). The CDR3 coding sequence is TGTGCCAGTAGTACCCGCCTCCGGGACAGGGCTAATTCACCCCTCCACTTT. This gives the protein CASSTRLRDRANSPLHF.

The chain is built from TRBV9 and TRBJ2-1; 13 bases match TRBD2. The CDR3 covers 16 residues. Germline assignment: CDR1 SGDLS and CDR2 YYNGEE. The V and J ends lost 4 bases and 4 bases, in that order; junction bases with no gene match: 5. CDR3 sequence: CASSFGTSGIYNEQFF. The DNA of the CDR3 is TGTGCCAGCAGCTTCGGGACTAGCGGGATTTACAATGAGCAGTTCTTC.

The V gene is TRBV18, the J gene TRBJ1-3, with a weak D call TRBD1 (6 bases). CDR3 length: 16 amino acids. Germline CDR1 reads KGHSH; CDR2 reads LQKENI. V lost 0 bases, J lost 0 bases, and 9 bases lay in between. The CDR3 sequence: CASSPPQGISGNTIYF. The CDR3 DNA sequence: TGTGCCAGCTCACCACCACAGGGAATCTCTGGAAACACCATATATTTT.

V and J are TRBV7-4 and TRBJ1-1; 7 nucleotides match TRBD1. Germline assignment: CDR1 SGHVT and CDR2 SQSDAQ. CDR3 size: 18 residues. Unmatched junction bases numbered 13, after V lost 2 bases and J lost 1 base. This CDR3 is CASSLPGGTSQKNTEAFF. The DNA for the CDR3 is TGTGCCAGCAGCTTACCAGGGGGGACCTCCCAAAAGAACACTGAAGCTTTCTTT.

This chain joins TRBV7-2 and TRBJ2-3; TRBD2 agrees at 13 bases. Trimming removed 4 bases from V and 5 bases from J; junction bases left unmatched: 6. In germline, CDR1 is SGHTA, CDR2 FQGNSA. The CDR3 is 16 residues long. CDR3 amino acids: CASSSPGLAGVDTQYF. In DNA, the CDR3 is TGTGCCAGCAGCTCCCCCGGACTAGCGGGAGTAGATACGCAGTATTTT. The whole variable domain, filled in from reference TRBV7-2 and TRBJ2-3, reads GAGVSQSPSNKVTEKGKDVELRCDPISGHTALYWYRQSLGQGLEFLIYFQGNSAPDKSGLPSDRFSAERTGGSVSTLTIQRTQQEDSAVYLCASSSPGLAGVDTQYFGPGTRLTVL.

The chain is built from TRBV2 and TRBJ2-3, with D unresolved. V lost 6 bases and J 3 bases, leaving 10 bases between the germline ends. This CDR3 comprises 13 residues. Germline V gene data show CDR1 as SNHLY and CDR2 as FYNNEI. As DNA, the CDR3 is TGTGCCAGCAGGTGGGCAACGACAGATACGCAGTATTTT. Residues: CASRWATTDTQYF.

As to this clone: This specimen includes other DNA sequences encoding the same CDR3. J is TRBJ2-7 and V is TRBV11-2; D remains ambiguous. This CDR3 spans 10 amino acids. The germline gives CDR1 SGHAT, CDR2 FQNNGV. Trimming shortened V by 4 bases and J by 4 bases, and 2 bases separated the two germline ends. Here the CDR3 reads CASSSYEQYF. CDR3 coding DNA: TGTGCCAGCAGCTCATACGAGCAGTACTTC.

The J gene is TRBJ1-3, the V gene TRBV27, with D hard to call. Germline CDR1 MNHEY, CDR2 SMNVEV (reference sequence). V was clipped by 3 bases and J by 1 base, with 7 bases between them. The CDR3 covers 14 residues. The CDR3 is CASSFRLSGNTIYF. The CDR3 DNA sequence: TGTGCCAGCAGTTTCCGTTTGTCTGGAAACACCATATATTTT.

The V and J genes are TRBV30 and TRBJ2-3; D is ambiguous. Deletions cut 1 base from V and 0 bases from J, with 17 bases between. The CDR3 is made up of 17 amino acids. CDR1 is GTSNPN and CDR2 is SVGIG in the germline V gene (reference sequence). For the CDR3, the DNA is TGTGCCTGGAGTGCCGGGTCCCGTTATCTTAGCACAGATACGCAGTATTTT. Translating gives CAWSAGSRYLSTDTQYF. The complete variable domain, with remaining parts taken from reference TRBV30 and TRBJ2-3, reads SQTIHQWPATLVQPVGSPLSLECTVEGTSNPNLYWYRQAAGRGLQLLFYSVGIGQISSEVPQNLSASRPQDRQFILSSKKLLLSDSGFYLCAWSAGSRYLSTDTQYFGPGTRLTVL.

The V and J genes are TRBV30 and TRBJ1-1; D call uncertain. Germline CDR1 is GTSNPN and CDR2 is SVGIG (reference sequence). The V gene lost 3 bases and the J gene lost 0 bases, with 8 bases spanning the gap. The CDR3 runs 13 residues. The CDR3 is CAWRLNVNTEAFF. CDR3 DNA: TGTGCCTGGAGGCTAAACGTGAACACTGAAGCTTTCTTT.

The V and J genes are TRBV4-2 and TRBJ2-1, with 9 bases aligning to TRBD2. V lost 0 bases, J lost 4 bases, and 7 bases stayed unmatched. The length of the CDR3 is 17 residues. CDR1 LGHNA and CDR2 YNFKEQ come from the germline V gene. CDR3 sequence: CASSQESRGGAYNEQFF. CDR3 bases: TGTGCCAGCAGCCAAGAGTCACGCGGGGGGGCTTACAATGAGCAGTTCTTC.

This chain uses TRBV2 with TRBJ2-3, with 8 bases matching TRBD2. CDR1 is SNHLY, CDR2 FYNNEI, per germline. The J segment lost 6 bases and the V segment lost 9 bases, leaving 8 bases of the junction unmatched. This CDR3 comprises 13 residues. CDR3 loop: CASSGIPQDTQYF. CDR3 DNA sequence: TGTGCCAGTAGCGGGATACCCCAGGATACGCAGTATTTT.

The gene calls are TRBV5-4 and TRBJ2-2; D is unresolved. The CDR3 is made up of 14 amino acids. The V end was cut by 0 bases, the J end by 6 bases, with 9 bases between. In germline, CDR1 is SGHNT, CDR2 YYREEE (reference sequence). Here the CDR3 DNA reads TGTGCCAGCAGCTTGGTGGTTTCCGCCGGGGAGCTGTTTTTT. Amino acids: CASSLVVSAGELFF.

This rearrangement joins TRBV29-1 to TRBJ2-1; 12 nucleotides line up with TRBD2. V shed 1 base and J 2 bases; nucleotides not matched to a gene: 6. The length of the CDR3 is 17 residues. CDR1 is SQVTM, CDR2 ANQGSEA, per germline. The CDR3: CSVEGATSGSPYNEQFF. The CDR3 DNA reads as TGCAGCGTTGAAGGGGCGACTAGCGGGAGTCCCTACAATGAGCAGTTCTTC.

The rearrangement uses TRBV5-6 and TRBJ2-2; tentative D call: TRBD2 (6 bases). Trimming removed 4 bases from V and 1 base from J, with 17 bases in between. CDR1 and CDR2 from the germline V gene are SGHDT and YYEEEE. This CDR3 has 17 residues. In DNA, the CDR3 is TGTGCCAGCAGCCGTCTACACGGGGGATTGAACACCGGGGAGCTGTTTTTT. Its protein is CASSRLHGGLNTGELFF.